The clone carrying this TCR beta chain was seen a handful of times. Produced via immunoSEQ multiplex PCR; TCRdb's table is partial and in-frame only. The sample includes about 88,000 clones, about 88% of them seen just once. V was cut by 1 base and J by 8 bases, with 9 bases left in between. This CDR3 is built from 14 residues. Germline V gene sequence: CDR1 SEHNR, CDR2 FQNEAQ (reference sequence). The data belong to a study of blood T cell repertoires in COVID-19. At the level of the study: The analysed material was cDNA or gDNA that came from T cells, B-cell-depleted T cells, or PBMCs.

The J gene is TRBJ1-6, the V gene TRBV7-9, with a tentative D call TRBD1 (5 bases). This TCR was sampled from a woman older than 75 with acute or convalescent COVID-19. Sequenced input: peripheral blood. The CDR3 DNA reads TGTGCCAGCAGCTTAGTGGGGCAGTATTCACCCCTCCACTTT. As protein: CASSLVGQYSPLHF.